This TCR beta chain was sequenced in a study of blood T cell repertoires in COVID-19. Study information: Samples came from the United States, Italy and Spain, spanning acute and convalescent COVID-19. T cells, B-cell-depleted T cells, or PBMCs provided the cDNA or gDNA that served as material.

Authors' methods: Amplification from reference gene primers served as the basis for estimated nucleated cell counts. Here immunoSEQ multiplex PCR was the method, and the copy in TCRdb shows in-frame clones only, minus some. The V and J calls and clone size come from that table; D and trimming were worked out from the DNA. Of 65,000 to 85,000 clones in the sample, about four fifths were seen once. The CDR3 contains 15 residues. J was trimmed by 5 bases and V by 6 bases; bases with no gene match: 10. Looked up from germline, CDR1 is MNHEY and CDR2 is SVGAGI. Specimen: peripheral blood. This chain connects TRBV6-5 to TRBJ2-5, with TRBD1 matching 9 bases. This clonotype originated in a woman aged 80 or older with active or convalescent COVID-19. Written as DNA, the CDR3 is TGTGCCAGCAGGCGGACAGGGGACCCTTGGGAGACCCAGTACTTC. It yields the protein CASRRTGDPWETQYF.